Listed here are 14 T cell receptor beta chains from one sample, sequenced in a study of blood T cell repertoires in COVID-19. Some clones are missing from TCRdb's copy, which holds only in-frame ones; the method was immunoSEQ multiplex PCR. Among some 250,000 clones listed, around 81% were seen once. Material: peripheral blood. The source is a man in his fifties or sixties with active or convalescent COVID-19.

The chain uses TRBV7-3 and TRBJ2-1, with D hard to call. Germline CDR1 SGHTA, CDR2 FQGTGA. CDR3 length: 13 residues. Trimming removed 1 base from V and 3 bases from J, with 4 bases in between. The CDR3 sequence: CASSLNSYNEQFF. CDR3 in DNA: TGTGCCAGCAGCTTAAACAGCTACAATGAGCAGTTCTTC.

This clone was seen only a few times. The chain carries TRBV14 and TRBJ1-4; D perhaps matches TRBD1 (6 bases). Trimming took off 4 bases at V and 3 bases at J, with 12 bases between the two ends. The CDR3 contains 15 residues. Germline CDR1 SGHDN, CDR2 FVKESK. CDR3 loop: CASSRTESSNEKLFF. Written as DNA, the CDR3 is TGTGCCAGCAGCCGGACAGAATCTTCTAATGAAAAACTGTTTTTT. Complete variable domain (other parts from reference TRBV14 and TRBJ1-4): EAGVTQFPSHSVIEKGQTVTLRCDPISGHDNLYWYRRVMGKEIKFLLHFVKESKQDESGMPNNRFLAERTGGTYSTLKVQPAELEDSGVYFCASSRTESSNEKLFFGSGTQLSVL.

This chain links TRBV5-1 with TRBJ2-4; 15 bases fit TRBD2. Germline CDR1 and CDR2: SGHRS and YFSETQ. The CDR3 has 16 residues. The V segment lost 3 bases and the J segment 7 bases; nucleotides outside the gene matches: 5. The DNA for the CDR3 is TGCGCCAGCAGCTGGACTAGCGGGGGGGCCACGAACATTCAGTACTTC. This codes for CASSWTSGGATNIQYF.

The V call is TRBV10-3, the J call TRBJ2-2; 13 nucleotides align to TRBD2. This CDR3 has 20 residues. The junction had 13 bases not matched to a gene; V was cut back by 6 bases and J by 0 bases. CDR1 and CDR2 from the germline V gene are ENHRY and SYGVKD. CDR3 loop: CAIRRTSGGAQFANTGELFF. In DNA form, the CDR3 reads TGTGCCATCAGACGGACTAGCGGGGGCGCTCAGTTCGCGAACACCGGGGAGCTGTTTTTT.

This chain links TRBV18 with TRBJ1-2, with 7 bases matching TRBD1. The CDR3 length is 15 residues. Unmatched junction bases numbered 7, after V lost 3 bases and J lost 3 bases. Looked up from germline, CDR1 is KGHSH and CDR2 is LQKENI. This chain's CDR3 is CASSPRRQGDYGYTF. The CDR3 region has the DNA TGTGCCAGCTCACCCCGGAGGCAGGGGGACTATGGCTACACCTTC.

This sequence joins TRBV18 and TRBJ2-7, with TRBD2 identical over 7 bases. CDR1 is KGHSH, CDR2 LQKENI, per germline. Trimming removed 6 bases from V and 7 bases from J; junction bases left unmatched: 18. The CDR3 loop spans 16 amino acids. The CDR3 bases are TGTGCCAGCTCTCAAAAAGGGGTGAGCGGGGACCGGGAGCAGTACTTC. Protein: CASSQKGVSGDREQYF.

The V gene is TRBV7-9, the J gene TRBJ1-2; no clear D gene. The CDR3 extends over 14 amino acids. Per germline, CDR1 SEHNR and CDR2 FQNEAQ (reference sequence). Trimming cost V 3 bases and J 4 bases, with 12 bases left between them. DNA for the CDR3: TGTGCCAGCAGCTTTAGAAGCTCCATCTATGGCTACACCTTC. Its translation is CASSFRSSIYGYTF.

A few counts support this clone. The chain has TRBV11-2 and TRBJ2-1; 10 bases fit TRBD1. The V segment lost 5 bases and the J segment 4 bases; nucleotides outside the gene matches: 5. The CDR3 runs 15 residues. In germline, CDR1 is SGHAT, CDR2 FQNNGV. The CDR3 sequence: CASSDRDRGYNEQFF. In DNA, the CDR3 is TGTGCCAGCAGCGACCGGGACAGGGGATACAATGAGCAGTTCTTC.

This chain links TRBV6-5 with TRBJ2-1, with D possibly being TRBD2 (6 bases). Trimming removed 6 bases from V and 8 bases from J, with 11 bases in between. Germline loops: CDR1 MNHEY, CDR2 SVGAGI. The CDR3 runs 12 residues. This chain's CDR3 is CASRALADEQFF. The CDR3 bases are TGTGCCAGCAGGGCACTAGCCGATGAGCAGTTCTTC.

The chain joins TRBV9 to TRBJ2-7, with D perhaps matching TRBD2 (5 bases). V shed 1 base and J shed 0 bases, with 17 bases lying between them. CDR3 length equals 17 residues. CDR1 and CDR2 from the germline V gene are SGDLS and YYNGEE. The CDR3 reads CASSVSDSPRDSYEQYF. CDR3 DNA sequence: TGTGCCAGCAGCGTATCCGACTCGCCCCGGGACTCCTACGAGCAGTACTTC.

The chain couples TRBV5-1 to TRBJ1-3; D gene unclear. The CDR3 is 15 residues long. Germline CDR1 is SGHRS and CDR2 is YFSETQ. Between the trimmed V and J ends, which lost 4 bases and 2 bases, there was a span of 13 bases. CDR3 in DNA: TGCGCCAGCAGCCCCGGGAAGGGTCCTGGAAACACCATATATTTT. This gives the protein CASSPGKGPGNTIYF.

The chain combines TRBV19 with TRBJ2-2; 11 bases fit TRBD1. The CDR3 covers 16 residues. The V gene's germline CDR1 is LNHDA and CDR2 SQIVND (reference sequence). Losses at the gene ends were 3 bases for V and 1 base for J; bases not matched to a gene: 1. CDR3 region: CASSMDRGRNTGELFF. Here the CDR3 DNA reads TGTGCCAGTAGTATGGACAGGGGGCGGAACACCGGGGAGCTGTTTTTT.

This chain joins TRBV9 and TRBJ1-4; 9 bases agree with TRBD1. V was clipped by 1 base and J by 3 bases; unmatched bases: 7. This CDR3 region has 17 residues. CDR1 and CDR2 from the germline V gene are SGDLS and YYNGEE. The DNA for the CDR3 is TGTGCCAGCAGCGTATCCGGACAGGGGTTGGCTAATGAAAAACTGTTTTTT. Amino acids: CASSVSGQGLANEKLFF.

The chain combines TRBV3-1 (or the pseudogene TRBV3-2) with TRBJ2-1; D might be TRBD2 (6 bases). Germline V gene data show CDR1 as LGHDT and CDR2 as YNNKEL (reference sequence). V lost 4 bases and J lost 7, with 20 bases in between. This CDR3 contains 16 residues. CDR3 loop: CASSREGPGTSNEQFF. In DNA form, the CDR3 reads TGTGCCAGCAGCCGCGAGGGACCGGGGACTTCAAATGAGCAGTTCTTC.